Listed here are 23 T cell receptor beta chains from one sample, sequenced in a study of blood T cell repertoires in COVID-19. TCRdb keeps only in-frame clones here, not all; method: immunoSEQ multiplex PCR. The table lists fewer than 300,000 clones, approximately 90% of them singletons, with 2.2% in the top ten. The sample was peripheral blood. Receptors were obtained from a woman under 40 with COVID-19, enrolled during active disease.

The chain carries TRBV28 and TRBJ1-2, with 7 bases lining up with TRBD1. With 6 bases clipped from V and 4 bases from J, the junction kept 8 bases outside the gene matches. The CDR3 is 14 amino acids. The germline V gene encodes CDR1 MDHEN and CDR2 SYDVKM. In DNA form, the CDR3 reads TGTGCCAGCAGCTTAGACAGGGCCGTCTATGGCTACACCTTC. This sequence encodes CASSLDRAVYGYTF.

J is TRBJ1-2 and V is TRBV14, with D unresolved. CDR3 length equals 13 residues. V was pared by 4 bases and J by 2 bases, with 8 bases between. Germline values: CDR1 SGHDN, CDR2 FVKESK. CDR3 coding DNA: TGTGCCAGCAGCCCTGACGGGAACTATGGCTACACCTTC. Protein product: CASSPDGNYGYTF.

This clone was detected only once. This chain's CDR3 is CSVRGRDEGYTF. CDR3 in DNA: TGCAGCGTTCGTGGGAGGGATGAAGGCTACACCTTC. The gene calls are TRBV29-1 and TRBJ1-2, with D uncertain. Trimming shortened V by 5 bases and J by 8 bases, and 15 bases separated the two germline ends. CDR3 length: 12 amino acids. Germline V gene sequence: CDR1 SQVTM, CDR2 ANQGSEA. The entire variable domain, with the rest obtained from reference TRBV29-1 and TRBJ1-2, is as follows: SAVISQKPSRDICQRGTSLTIQCQVDSQVTMMFWYRQQPGQSLTLIATANQGSEATYESGFVIDKFPISRPNLTFSTLTVSNMSPEDSSIYLCSVRGRDEGYTFGSGTRLTVV.

This clone was seen just once. This sample also contains other DNA sequences that code for the same CDR3. The rearrangement joins TRBV4-1 to TRBJ2-7; TRBD1 aligns across 7 bases. The V gene end was trimmed by 1 base and the J gene end by 4 bases; junction bases not matched to a gene: 4. Germline CDR1 MGHRA, CDR2 YSYEKL. The CDR3 has 14 residues. CDR3 loop: CASSQGQGSYEQYF. CDR3 coding DNA: TGCGCCAGCAGCCAAGGACAGGGATCATACGAGCAGTACTTC.

This sequence joins TRBV20-1 and TRBJ1-2; D unclear. The CDR3 is made up of 13 amino acids. Germline V gives CDR1 DFQATT, CDR2 SNEGSKA (reference sequence). V shed 3 bases and J shed 6 bases, with 14 bases lying between them. The CDR3 spells CSASSEFRNGYTF. The DNA for the CDR3 is TGCAGTGCTAGTTCGGAGTTTAGGAATGGCTACACCTTC.

This clone was recorded once. The CDR3 nucleotides are TGCGCCAGCAGCCTATCAGGGGCTTTGAACACTGAAGCTTTCTTT. Translated: CASSLSGALNTEAFF. The chain recombines TRBV5-1 with TRBJ1-1; maybe TRBD1 (6 bases). CDR3 size: 15 residues. Germline V lookup: CDR1 SGHRS, CDR2 YFSETQ. V lost 4 bases to trimming and J lost 0 bases, with 13 bases between them.

The CDR3 coding sequence is TGTGCCAGCAGTCCCTCCACTAGGTCCTACGAGCAGTACTTC. Its protein product is CASSPSTRSYEQYF. The chain joins TRBV6-5 to TRBJ2-7; D may be TRBD2 (5 bases). Germline-derived CDR1 and CDR2 are MNHEY and SVGAGI. This CDR3 is 14 amino acids long. The ends were cut back, 5 bases at V and 1 base at J, with 12 bases in the middle.

This chain links TRBV30 with TRBJ2-1, with D unresolved. The ends were cut back, 2 bases at V and 8 bases at J, with 10 bases in the middle. Per germline, CDR1 GTSNPN and CDR2 SVGIG (reference sequence). The CDR3 is 12 residues long. The CDR3 loop reads CAWSPSVYEQFF. CDR3 coding DNA: TGTGCCTGGAGTCCCTCGGTCTATGAGCAGTTCTTC.

This rearrangement joins TRBV9 to TRBJ2-7; TRBD1 agrees at 8 bases. The CDR3 spans 14 residues. Germline V lookup: CDR1 SGDLS, CDR2 YYNGEE. J was trimmed by 2 bases and V by 4 bases; bases with no gene match: 5. Written as DNA, the CDR3 is TGTGCCAGCAGCCAAGGACAGGGAGCCTACGAGCAGTACTTC. Translated, it gives CASSQGQGAYEQYF.

The chain recombines TRBV5-4 with TRBJ2-1; 12 bases fit TRBD2. Germline loops: CDR1 SGHNT, CDR2 YYREEE (reference sequence). V lost 0 bases and J lost 4; bases outside the gene matches: 2. This CDR3 contains 16 residues. The CDR3 DNA reads as TGTGCCAGCAGCTTGGAGGGACTAGCGGGTTACAATGAGCAGTTCTTC. Translation: CASSLEGLAGYNEQFF.

This clone is a singleton in its sample. The CDR3 loop reads CASSLTVYGYTF. In DNA, the CDR3 is TGTGCCAGCAGTTTGACAGTCTATGGCTACACCTTC. The chain links TRBV12-3 or TRBV12-4 to TRBJ1-2; D possibly corresponds to TRBD1 (5 bases). This CDR3 comprises 12 residues. Trimming cost V 3 bases and J 4 bases, with 6 bases left between them.

This clone turned up a few times. The rearrangement uses TRBV30 and TRBJ1-2; perhaps TRBD1 as D (6 bases). Trimming removed 5 bases at V and 2 bases at J, with 12 bases between. Per germline, CDR1 GTSNPN and CDR2 SVGIG (reference sequence). CDR3 length: 13 residues. The CDR3 DNA is TGTGCCTGGGTAGTACAGGGAAACTATGGCTACACCTTC. It translates to CAWVVQGNYGYTF. Based on the CDR3 plus reference TRBV30 and TRBJ1-2, the full variable domain is SQTIHQWPATLVQPVGSPLSLECTVEGTSNPNLYWYRQAAGRGLQLLFYSVGIGQISSEVPQNLSASRPQDRQFILSSKKLLLSDSGFYLCAWVVQGNYGYTFGSGTRLTVV.

The V call is TRBV10-3, the J call TRBJ1-1; D is possibly TRBD1 (5 bases). The CDR3 is made up of 16 amino acids. V was shortened by 2 bases and J by 6 bases, with 19 bases between the two germline ends. Germline-derived CDR1 and CDR2 are ENHRY and SYGVKD. CDR3 sequence reads: CAISELRARDGAEAFF. CDR3 nucleotides: TGTGCCATCAGTGAGCTCAGGGCGCGGGATGGAGCTGAAGCTTTCTTT.

V gene TRBV7-2 combines with J gene TRBJ2-3; D remains unclear. V dropped 5 bases and J dropped 6 bases, with 9 bases sitting between them. The CDR3 length is 12 residues. In germline, CDR1 is SGHTA, CDR2 FQGNSA. The CDR3 region has the DNA TGTGCCAGCAGCCAGCGCCCCGATACGCAGTATTTT. It yields the protein CASSQRPDTQYF.

Details on this clone: The sample carries other DNA sequences with the same CDR3. CDR3 residues: CASSDRGWTEAFF. The CDR3 bases are TGTGCCAGCAGTGACAGGGGTTGGACTGAAGCTTTCTTT. This chain links TRBV2 with TRBJ1-1, with D perhaps TRBD1 (6 bases). Trimming cost V 3 bases and J 5 bases, with 10 bases left between them. This CDR3 spans 13 amino acids. Germline CDR1 reads SNHLY; CDR2 reads FYNNEI.

The rearrangement uses TRBV30 and TRBJ1-4; D gene ambiguous. CDR1 and CDR2 from the germline V gene are GTSNPN and SVGIG (reference sequence). V lost 4 bases and J 4 bases, leaving 10 bases between the germline ends. The CDR3 is 13 residues long. CDR3 coding DNA: TGTGCCTGGACCAGAGGTTTTAATGAAAAACTGTTTTTT. Protein: CAWTRGFNEKLFF. The complete variable domain, with remaining parts taken from reference TRBV30 and TRBJ1-4, reads SQTIHQWPATLVQPVGSPLSLECTVEGTSNPNLYWYRQAAGRGLQLLFYSVGIGQISSEVPQNLSASRPQDRQFILSSKKLLLSDSGFYLCAWTRGFNEKLFFGSGTQLSVL.

The genes are TRBV7-8 and TRBJ1-2; tentatively, D is TRBD1 (6 bases). The CDR3 has 15 residues. CDR1 is SGHVS, CDR2 FQNEAQ, per germline. V was clipped by 5 bases and J by 1 base, with 14 bases between them. CDR3 loop: CASSPAGQLNYGYTF. The DNA of the CDR3 is TGTGCCAGCAGCCCGGCCGGACAGCTTAACTATGGCTACACCTTC.

This chain uses TRBV27 with TRBJ2-5; TRBD1 matches 7 bases. The germline CDR1 and CDR2 sequences are MNHEY and SMNVEV (reference sequence). V was clipped by 5 bases and J by 1 base; unmatched bases: 4. The CDR3 spans 14 residues. In nucleotides, the CDR3 is TGTGCCAGCAGTCTGGACAGGAGCCAAGAGACCCAGTACTTC. As protein: CASSLDRSQETQYF.

The chain carries TRBV3-1 (or the pseudogene TRBV3-2) and TRBJ1-1, with D hard to call. Germline V gene sequence: CDR1 LGHDT, CDR2 YNNKEL (reference sequence). There are 15 residues in the CDR3. Between the trimmed V and J ends, which lost 3 bases and 3 bases, there was a span of 14 bases. The CDR3 DNA reads TGTGCCAGCAGCCATTCCTGGACTCCGTACACTGAAGCTTTCTTT. Translation gives CASSHSWTPYTEAFF.

The chain recombines TRBV7-2 with TRBJ1-1; D not certain. This CDR3 has 15 residues. Germline V gives CDR1 SGHTA, CDR2 FQGNSA. The V end was cut by 1 base, the J end by 5 bases, with 14 bases between. In nucleotides, the CDR3 is TGTGCCAGCAGCTTAGATGATAACGGGGAAACTGAAGCTTTCTTT. Translating gives CASSLDDNGETEAFF.

The sample holds one count of this clone. The gene calls are TRBV6-1 and TRBJ2-7; D is perhaps TRBD2 (6 bases). The CDR3 extends over 16 amino acids. The germline CDR1 and CDR2 sequences are MNHNS and SASEGT. Trimming took off 3 bases at V and 2 bases at J, with 17 bases between the two ends. CDR3 nucleotides: TGTGCCAGCAGTGACTTGGCTAGCGCAATAACCTACGAGCAGTACTTC. It codes for CASSDLASAITYEQYF.

The V and J genes are TRBV15 and TRBJ1-6; weak D call: TRBD1 (5 bases). CDR1 and CDR2 from the germline V gene are LNHNV and YYDKDF (reference sequence). There are 14 residues in the CDR3. Trimming stripped 4 bases from V and 9 bases from J, with 13 bases between. The CDR3 protein is CATSTPTGSSPLHF. CDR3 bases: TGTGCCACCAGCACACCCACAGGATCTTCACCCCTCCACTTT. Combining the CDR3 with reference TRBV15 and TRBJ1-6 gives the whole variable domain DAMVIQNPRYQVTQFGKPVTLSCSQTLNHNVMYWYQQKSSQAPKLLFHYYDKDFNNEADTPDNFQSRRPNTSFCFLDIRSPGLGDTAMYLCATSTPTGSSPLHFGNGTRLTVT.

This clone was counted only a few times. The same CDR3 also results from other DNA sequences found in this sample. The chain carries TRBV5-5 and TRBJ1-2; 7 positions agree with TRBD1. Germline loops: CDR1 SGHKS, CDR2 YYEKEE (reference sequence). The V and J ends lost 0 bases and 0 bases, in that order; junction bases with no gene match: 2. This CDR3 region has 15 residues. The CDR3 loop is CASSLGDSSNYGYTF. The CDR3 DNA follows: TGTGCCAGCAGCTTGGGGGACAGCTCTAACTATGGCTACACCTTC.